This TCR beta chain was recovered during a study of T cells in localized non-small cell lung cancer. Study-level findings and limits: The study linked higher blood T cell density to longer overall survival. Tumor trailed uninvolved adjacent lung in T cell clonality, which peaked there. Appearance in adjacent lung was seen for a median approximately 59 of the top 100 tumor clones. Sequencing, confined to only one tumor region, leaves heterogeneity possible.

Germline V gene sequence: CDR1 SNHLY, CDR2 FYNNEI. With V trimmed by 6 bases and J by 3 bases, 5 bases remained unmatched. This CDR3 comprises 15 residues. Details on this clone: Its antigen is currently unknown.

The repertoire was sequenced with immunoSEQ multiplex PCR; TCRdb's copy has only in-frame clones and lacks some. The table lists 30,000 or so clones, about 87% of them singletons. The chain has TRBV2 and TRBJ1-4; 9 positions agree with TRBD1. The specimen comprised peripheral blood, sampled before any cancer treatment. The source of this sequence is a male donor at least 60 years old with stage I lung adenocarcinoma. The CDR3 here is CASRGQGLANEKLFF. The CDR3 bases are TGTGCCAGCAGGGGACAGGGATTGGCTAATGAAAAACTGTTTTTT.